This paragraph reports one T cell receptor (beta chain). Its antigen is unidentified. This entry belongs to a study of pediatric ulcerative colitis. Study-level results: Rectal pinch biopsies may include blood-derived T cells. Rectal repertoires separated controls, mild-moderate and acute severe colitis.

J was trimmed by 3 bases and V by 4 bases; bases with no gene match: 9. CDR1 is SGHDN and CDR2 is FVKESK in the germline V gene. The CDR3 extends over 15 amino acids. One to two pinch biopsies were taken from the rectum during colonoscopy. No immunosuppressive drugs were given to ulcerative colitis patients before diagnostic colonoscopy. Sequencing was at survey level. Clones were read by immunoSEQ multiplex PCR, and TCRdb kept only the in-frame ones, dropping some. The profile covers 40,000 to 55,000 clones, with around 81% appearing a single time and more than 3.5% taken by the ten largest. The rearrangement links TRBV14 to TRBJ2-7, with 7 nucleotides matching TRBD1. Material: gut tissue. The receptor comes from a girl between 10 and 17 years old with moderate ulcerative colitis. In DNA form, the CDR3 reads TGTGCCAGCAGCCGGGGACAGCCAAGAATCTACGAGCAGTACTTC. This gives the protein CASSRGQPRIYEQYF.